These 6 T cell receptor beta chains came from one sample sequenced in a study of cytomegalovirus exposure and HLA in healthy donors. 60 Vbeta and 13 Jbeta primers were used in PCR. TCRdb's table, derived via immunoSEQ multiplex PCR, lists solely in-frame clones and lacks some. The table lists more than 95,000 clones, roughly 77% of them singletons. Sequenced sample: PBMCs. The receptors originated from a young woman in good health and CMV-seropositive.

Only one count was recorded for this clone. The rearrangement links TRBV4-2 to TRBJ2-3; tentative D call: TRBD2 (6 bases). Germline V gives CDR1 LGHNA, CDR2 YNFKEQ. V lost 3 bases to trimming and J lost 2 bases, with 15 bases between them. CDR3 size: 16 residues. The CDR3 loop is CASSHRDGSPTDTQYF. The CDR3 nucleotides read TGTGCCAGCAGCCACAGGGACGGGAGCCCCACAGATACGCAGTATTTT.

The genes are TRBV14 and TRBJ2-3; possibly TRBD1 for D (6 bases). This CDR3 has 14 residues. Germline-derived CDR1 and CDR2 are SGHDN and FVKESK. The V and J ends lost 4 bases and 4 bases respectively, with 12 bases between them. The CDR3: CASSPNRVSDTQYF. The CDR3 DNA reads TGTGCCAGCAGCCCCAACAGGGTTTCAGATACGCAGTATTTT.

The chain employs TRBV29-1 and TRBJ2-5; D may be TRBD1 (6 bases). Trimming left V 1 base short and J 6 bases short, with 15 bases between. Germline V gives CDR1 SQVTM, CDR2 ANQGSEA. The CDR3 loop spans 14 amino acids. In DNA form, the CDR3 reads TGCAGCGTTGAAGGGCCCAGCAGGGGTCAGACCCAGTACTTC. Encoded protein: CSVEGPSRGQTQYF.

The chain carries TRBV2 and TRBJ2-2; 7 bases line up with TRBD2. Germline assignment: CDR1 SNHLY and CDR2 FYNNEI. This CDR3 region has 17 residues. The trim removed 6 bases at V and 2 bases at J, leaving 12 bases unmatched. CDR3 in DNA: TGTGCCAGCAGCCGCACTGGGGGGGGAGTTAACACCGGGGAGCTGTTTTTT. Translated, it gives CASSRTGGGVNTGELFF. Variable domain in full (rest from reference TRBV2 and TRBJ2-2): EPEVTQTPSHQVTQMGQEVILRCVPISNHLYFYWYRQILGQKVEFLVSFYNNEISEKSEIFDDQFSVERPDGSNFTLKIRSTKLEDSAMYFCASSRTGGGVNTGELFFGEGSRLTVL.

This clone has just a few counts. This chain joins TRBV10-3 and TRBJ2-2; D perhaps matches TRBD1 (6 bases). Trimming removed 9 bases at V and 5 bases at J, with 16 bases between. CDR1 is ENHRY, CDR2 SYGVKD, per germline. This CDR3 comprises 14 residues. CDR3 sequence (DNA): TGTGCCATGCTCGTGGGGGCTGTGACCGGGGAGCTGTTTTTT. Its protein product is CAMLVGAVTGELFF.

The rearrangement uses TRBV27 and TRBJ2-1, with D perhaps matching TRBD2 (6 bases). The V and J ends lost 3 bases and 7 bases respectively, with 10 bases between them. CDR3 length: 13 amino acids. Germline V gene data show CDR1 as MNHEY and CDR2 as SMNVEV (reference sequence). Written as DNA, the CDR3 is TGTGCCAGCAGTTTCGGAGGGCCAAATGAGCAGTTCTTC. This encodes CASSFGGPNEQFF.